What follows is one TCR beta chain and its context. The same CDR3 also results from other DNA sequences found in this sample. This specimen belongs to a study of early stage breast cancer tumors. Background on the study: Around 9.8-fold was the mean read coverage per sample.

The junction had 9 bases not matched to a gene; V was cut back by 1 base and J by 5 bases. CDR3 size: 16 residues. Germline V CDR1 and CDR2: SGHVS, FNYEAQ. Only in-frame clones appear in the TCRdb table, and some are missing; sequencing was by immunoSEQ multiplex PCR. Here the sample spans around 28,000 clones, around 70% being singletons. The sequenced material came from blood. The chain uses TRBV7-6 and TRBJ2-7; 9 nucleotides match TRBD2. This clonotype originated in a person aged 50 to 59 with breast cancer. The CDR3: CASSLGGGRALDEQYF. For the CDR3, the DNA is TGTGCCAGCAGCTTAGGAGGCGGGAGGGCCTTAGACGAGCAGTACTTC. The entire variable domain, with the rest obtained from reference TRBV7-6 and TRBJ2-7, is as follows: GAGVSQSPRYKVTKRGQDVALRCDPISGHVSLYWYRQALGQGPEFLTYFNYEAQQDKSGLPNDRFSAERPEGSISTLTIQRTEQRDSAMYRCASSLGGGRALDEQYFGPGTRLTVT.